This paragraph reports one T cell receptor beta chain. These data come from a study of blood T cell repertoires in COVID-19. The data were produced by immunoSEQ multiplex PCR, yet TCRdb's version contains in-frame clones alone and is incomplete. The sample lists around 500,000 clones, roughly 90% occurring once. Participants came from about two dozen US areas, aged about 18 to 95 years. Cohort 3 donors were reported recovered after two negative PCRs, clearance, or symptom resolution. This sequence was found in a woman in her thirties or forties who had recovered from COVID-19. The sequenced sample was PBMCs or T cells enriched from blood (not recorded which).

The CDR3 DNA reads TGTGCCAGTAGTTACATTAGCGGGCACGACCCCTACGAGCAGTACTTC. The encoded protein is CASSYISGHDPYEQYF. The chain recombines TRBV19 with TRBJ2-7; 7 bases are a match to TRBD2. The CDR3 consists of 16 residues. Germline V gene sequence: CDR1 LNHDA, CDR2 SQIVND (reference sequence). Trimming took 5 bases from V and 2 from J; bases not matched to a gene: 12. Supplemented by reference TRBV19 and TRBJ2-7, the full variable domain reads DGGITQSPKYLFRKEGQNVTLSCEQNLNHDAMYWYRQDPGQGLRLIYYSQIVNDFQKGDIAEGYSVSREKKESFPLTVTSAQKNPTAFYLCASSYISGHDPYEQYFGPGTRLTVT.